Below are 3 T cell receptor beta chains sequenced from a single sample in a study of cytomegalovirus exposure and HLA in healthy donors. Profiling relied on immunoSEQ multiplex PCR, and the TCRdb table lists in-frame clones only, not all of them. Among about 340,000 clones listed, roughly 89% were seen once. Sequences were obtained from PBMCs. Receptor source: a young woman in good health and CMV-seronegative.

V gene TRBV9 combines with J gene TRBJ2-7; 9 positions match TRBD2. This CDR3 comprises 15 residues. V shed 1 base and J 2 bases; nucleotides not matched to a gene: 4. Germline V gives CDR1 SGDLS, CDR2 YYNGEE. The CDR3 bases are TGTGCCAGCAGCGTACTAGCGGGGACGACCTACGAGCAGTACTTC. Its protein product is CASSVLAGTTYEQYF.

This clone came up once. V gene TRBV28 combines with J gene TRBJ2-7; D may be TRBD1 (5 bases). The CDR3 totals 14 residues. Germline V gives CDR1 MDHEN, CDR2 SYDVKM. Trimming pared 4 bases from V and 6 bases from J, leaving 16 bases between. In DNA form, the CDR3 reads TGTGCCAGCAGTTCCCCCCAGGGCAAGCCCGAGCAGTACTTC. It encodes CASSSPQGKPEQYF.

The chain is built from TRBV7-2 and TRBJ2-7; 7 nucleotides match TRBD1. Germline CDR1 reads SGHTA; CDR2 reads FQGNSA. The V and J ends lost 5 bases and 1 base, in that order; junction bases with no gene match: 5. The CDR3 is 14 amino acids. The DNA of the CDR3 is TGTGCCAGCAGCCCCCGGACAGGATCCTACGAGCAGTACTTC. As protein: CASSPRTGSYEQYF.